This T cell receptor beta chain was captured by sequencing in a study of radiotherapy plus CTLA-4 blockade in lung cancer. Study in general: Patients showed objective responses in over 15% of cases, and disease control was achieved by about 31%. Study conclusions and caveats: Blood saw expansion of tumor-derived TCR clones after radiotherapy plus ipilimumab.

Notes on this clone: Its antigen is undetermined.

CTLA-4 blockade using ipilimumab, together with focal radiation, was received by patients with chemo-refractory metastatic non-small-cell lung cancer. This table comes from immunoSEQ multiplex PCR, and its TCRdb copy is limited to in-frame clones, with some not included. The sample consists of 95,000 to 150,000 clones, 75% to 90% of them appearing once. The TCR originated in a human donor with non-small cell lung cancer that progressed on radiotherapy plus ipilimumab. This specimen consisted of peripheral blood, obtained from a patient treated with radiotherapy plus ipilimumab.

Here the CDR3 reads CASSKAGTSLEYEKLFF. CDR3 bases: TGTGCCAGTAGTAAAGCGGGGACGAGCCTGGAATATGAAAAACTGTTTTTT. This chain connects TRBV19 to TRBJ1-4, with a weak D call TRBD1 (5 bases). The CDR3 runs to 17 residues. Germline loops: CDR1 LNHDA, CDR2 SQIVND (reference sequence). V lost 4 bases and J 6 bases, leaving 21 bases between the germline ends.